The next 21 T cell receptor beta chains were all read from a single sample in a study of blood T cell repertoires in COVID-19. Sequenced by immunoSEQ multiplex PCR; TCRdb stores in-frame clones only, minus some. Altogether 250,000 to 350,000 clones are present, approximately 89% being singletons, with the ten largest covering approximately 5.3%. The material sequenced was PBMCs or T cells enriched from blood (not recorded which). The receptor source for this set is a woman aged 25 to 39 who had recovered from COVID-19.

The chain joins TRBV2 to TRBJ1-1; 7 bases are shared with TRBD1. The CDR3 runs 13 residues. Germline CDR1 is SNHLY and CDR2 is FYNNEI. Trimming at V came to 5 bases and at J to 1 base, leaving 1 base not matched to a gene. The CDR3 reads CASSRTGNTEAFF. The CDR3, as DNA: TGTGCCAGCAGTAGGACAGGGAACACTGAAGCTTTCTTT.

A single count supports this clone. The limits of the CDR3 on the DNA are not certain, so only TCRdb's listed CDR3 is given. This sample also contains other DNA sequences that code for the same CDR3. V is TRBV5-1 and J is TRBJ1-1. The CDR3 adds up to 12 amino acids, both ends counted. CDR1 and CDR2 from the germline V gene are SGHRS and YFSETQ. CDR3 residues: CASSFGPGEAFF.

This clone has only one observation. CDR3 DNA: TGTGCCAGCAGCTTCCCGGGAGAGGTGACTTTC. Its translation is CASSFPGEVTF. The chain combines TRBV11-2 with TRBJ2-6, with D possibly being TRBD2 (6 bases). CDR3 length equals 11 residues. Germline CDR1 is SGHAT and CDR2 is FQNNGV. Trimming removed 3 bases at V and 17 bases at J, with 11 bases between.

This clone was seen only a few times. V usage is TRBV29-1 and J usage is TRBJ1-4; no definite D call. The CDR3 sequence is 12 residues long. CDR1 is SQVTM and CDR2 is ANQGSEA in the germline V gene. V was shortened by 2 bases and J by 7 bases, with 8 bases between the two germline ends. CDR3 DNA: TGCAGCGTTGAATTGGCGGGTGAAAAACTGTTTTTT. Amino acid sequence: CSVELAGEKLFF.

This chain links TRBV7-2 with TRBJ2-1, with 9 bases identical to TRBD2. This CDR3 contains 15 residues. Germline V gene data show CDR1 as SGHTA and CDR2 as FQGNSA. V trimming: 5 bases; J trimming: 10 bases; junction bases outside the gene matches: 12. This chain's CDR3 is CASSPRGGRVREQFF. CDR3 coding DNA: TGTGCCAGCAGCCCGCGGGGGGGGCGCGTGAGGGAGCAGTTCTTC.

The chain recombines TRBV18 with TRBJ1-2, with D tentatively TRBD1 (6 bases). The CDR3 covers 15 residues. The V gene's germline CDR1 is KGHSH and CDR2 LQKENI. Trimming shortened V by 0 bases and J by 3 bases, and 11 bases separated the two germline ends. CDR3: CASSPPTGSHYGYTF. The CDR3 DNA reads TGTGCCAGCTCACCACCTACAGGGAGTCACTATGGCTACACCTTC.

The chain is built from TRBV6-2 or TRBV6-3 and TRBJ2-2; weak D call: TRBD1 (6 bases). V lost 4 bases and J 0 bases, leaving 15 bases between the germline ends. Germline loops: CDR1 MNHEY, CDR2 SVGEGT. The CDR3 spans 17 residues. In nucleotides, the CDR3 is TGTGCCAGCAGTTCGAGTCTACAGGGTACGAACACCGGGGAGCTGTTTTTT. This sequence encodes CASSSSLQGTNTGELFF.

The chain couples TRBV19 to TRBJ2-3; 13 bases match TRBD2. The CDR3 covers 15 residues. Per the germline V gene, CDR1 is LNHDA and CDR2 is SQIVND (reference sequence). The V segment lost 5 bases and the J segment 3 bases; nucleotides outside the gene matches: 2. CDR3 loop: CASSQLAGGTDTQYF. The CDR3 coding sequence is TGTGCCAGTAGTCAACTAGCGGGGGGGACAGATACGCAGTATTTT.

V and J are TRBV11-1 and TRBJ2-7; D might be TRBD1 (6 bases). Germline CDR1 and CDR2: SGHAT and FQDESV (reference sequence). Trimming stripped 2 bases from V and 2 bases from J, with 7 bases between. This CDR3 region has 13 residues. CDR3 amino acids: CASSLTGTYEQYF. DNA for the CDR3: TGTGCCAGCAGCTTAACAGGGACCTACGAGCAGTACTTC.

The rearrangement links TRBV19 to TRBJ1-5, with a possible D match to TRBD1 (5 bases). Trimming took off 3 bases at V and 1 base at J, with 13 bases between the two ends. The CDR3 is 16 residues long. Germline V CDR1 and CDR2: LNHDA, SQIVND (reference sequence). As DNA, the CDR3 is TGTGCCAGTAGTATTGGGGGGTTACGAAGCAATCAGCCCCAGCATTTT. Protein product: CASSIGGLRSNQPQHF.

CDR3 amino acids: CASSLGGGRRYYGYTF. CDR3 nucleotide sequence: TGTGCCAGCAGTTTAGGGGGGGGACGGCGCTACTATGGCTACACCTTC. The genes are TRBV27 and TRBJ1-2, with D possibly TRBD1 on 5 matching bases. Germline V gene sequence: CDR1 MNHEY, CDR2 SMNVEV (reference sequence). The CDR3 runs to 16 residues. Trimming cost V 2 bases and J 3 bases, with 16 bases left between them.

This clone was seen only a few times. The chain recombines TRBV7-2 with TRBJ2-1, with TRBD1 matching 9 bases. Germline trimming cut 4 bases from V and 7 bases from J; bases unmatched to any gene: 17. The CDR3 length is 18 residues. Germline lookup yields CDR1 SGHTA and CDR2 FQGNSA. Here the CDR3 reads CASSSAIPGTGPVNEQFF. The CDR3 nucleotides are TGTGCCAGCAGCTCGGCTATCCCTGGGACAGGGCCGGTTAATGAGCAGTTCTTC.

This chain connects TRBV4-1 to TRBJ1-4; the D gene is possibly TRBD1 (6 bases). Trimming stripped 2 bases from V and 8 bases from J, with 24 bases between. The CDR3 consists of 18 residues. The germline CDR1 and CDR2 sequences are MGHRA and YSYEKL. Here the CDR3 DNA reads TGCGCCAGCAGCCAACTAAAGTCCCGAGGACAGCGGAACGAAAAACTGTTTTTT. Its protein product is CASSQLKSRGQRNEKLFF.

The CDR3 DNA reads TGTGCCAGCAGCTTGGAACAGCCGGCCAACGTCCTGACTTTC. Protein: CASSLEQPANVLTF. The gene calls are TRBV7-2 and TRBJ2-6, with unresolved D. CDR3 length equals 14 residues. Germline CDR1 SGHTA, CDR2 FQGNSA. V was trimmed by 3 bases and J by 6 bases, leaving 9 bases between them.

The chain combines TRBV28 with TRBJ1-5; D call uncertain. V was trimmed by 4 bases and J by 7 bases, leaving 8 bases between them. This CDR3 is built from 12 residues. CDR1 and CDR2 from the germline V gene are MDHEN and SYDVKM. The CDR3 here is CASSYARQPQHF. The CDR3 coding sequence is TGTGCCAGCAGTTACGCGAGGCAGCCCCAGCATTTT.

V usage is TRBV7-8 and J usage is TRBJ1-2, with D perhaps matching TRBD1 (6 bases). V was shortened by 1 base and J by 8 bases, with 14 bases between the two germline ends. The CDR3 runs 14 residues. The germline gives CDR1 SGHVS, CDR2 FQNEAQ. The DNA of the CDR3 is TGTGCCAGCAGCTTAGGTAGGGGGTCTGGCGGCTACACCTTC. It codes for CASSLGRGSGGYTF.

This chain connects TRBV5-1 to TRBJ2-2; a weak D match, TRBD1 (5 bases). The CDR3 contains 13 residues. V was cut by 2 bases and J by 5 bases, with 7 bases left in between. Germline V gene lookup returns CDR1 SGHRS and CDR2 YFSETQ. The CDR3 sequence: CASSLTGTGELFF. DNA for the CDR3: TGCGCCAGCAGCTTAACAGGTACCGGGGAGCTGTTTTTT.

CDR3 nucleotides: TGTGCCAGCAGCGATGGGGGGGACACTGAAGCTTTCTTT. This codes for CASSDGGDTEAFF. The chain employs TRBV11-3 and TRBJ1-1, with a tentative D call TRBD1 (5 bases). Germline CDR1 is SGHNT and CDR2 is YENEEA. V lost 5 bases and J lost 3, with 10 bases in between. CDR3 length equals 13 residues.

The genes are TRBV12-5 and TRBJ2-1, with TRBD2 matching 7 bases. Germline V CDR1 and CDR2: LGHNT, FRNRAP. The CDR3 loop spans 14 amino acids. Trimming took 1 base from V and 5 from J; bases not matched to a gene: 2. CDR3 in amino acids: CASGLGTRDNEQFF. The CDR3 DNA sequence: TGTGCTAGTGGTTTGGGGACTAGAGACAATGAGCAGTTCTTC.

The V and J genes are TRBV7-8 and TRBJ1-3; possible D gene TRBD1, 6 bases. CDR3 length: 16 residues. Trimming stripped 4 bases from V and 4 bases from J, with 17 bases between. In germline, CDR1 is SGHVS, CDR2 FQNEAQ. The DNA of the CDR3 is TGTGCCAGCAGCTCCTACTCAGGGACATGGGGAAACACCATATATTTT. It yields the protein CASSSYSGTWGNTIYF.

The chain employs TRBV11-2 and TRBJ2-3; D is unresolved. V lost 5 bases to trimming and J lost 0 bases, with 3 bases between them. The CDR3 consists of 12 residues. Germline V CDR1 and CDR2: SGHAT, FQNNGV. As DNA, the CDR3 is TGTGCCAGCAGCCGGAGCACAGATACGCAGTATTTT. Translated: CASSRSTDTQYF.